Listed below are T cell receptor beta chains from one sample, sequenced in a study of long-term antiretroviral therapy in people with HIV. The assay was immunoSEQ multiplex PCR, and TCRdb's table has in-frame clones only and misses some. The sample lists 20,000 to 25,000 clones; more than 75% were seen once. This sample comprised unsorted PBMCs, obtained 2.3 years after starting antiretroviral therapy. The origin of the receptors is a man aged 55 to 70 with HIV. Both conserved end residues are part of each CDR3. A D gene is named only where the DNA matches it firmly. The size of a clone is reported for some rows only, either as once, few or many, or as a class for expanded clones.

j_call,d_call,clone_size,v_call,cdr3_nt,cdr3_aa
TRBJ1-1,.,.,TRBV19,TGTGCCAGTAGTGCAAATTTGAACACTGAAGCTTTCTTT,CASSANLNTEAFF
TRBJ2-5,.,once,TRBV25-1,TGTGCCAGCAGTGTGCTGGGCCGCGGCGATTTCCAAGAGACCCAGTACTTC,CASSVLGRGDFQETQYF
TRBJ1-5,TRBD1,.,TRBV7-2,TGTGCCAGCAGGGAGGACAGGGGCGGCAATCAGCCCCAGCATTTT,CASREDRGGNQPQHF
TRBJ1-2,.,.,TRBV11-2,TGTGCCAGCAGCTTAGATGGTCGTTCCCTCTATGGCTACACCTTC,CASSLDGRSLYGYTF
TRBJ1-5,TRBD1,.,TRBV7-2,TGTGCCAGCAGCCGGACAGGGGGCAATCAGCCCCAGCATTTT,CASSRTGGNQPQHF
TRBJ2-7,.,few,TRBV19,TGTGCCAGTAGCCCTGACTCCTACGAGCAGTACTTC,CASSPDSYEQYF
TRBJ1-1,.,.,TRBV4-1,TGCGCCAGCAGCCAAGTAATAGGCAGGGGATTCACTGAAGCTTTCTTT,CASSQVIGRGFTEAFF
TRBJ2-5,.,.,TRBV5-1,TGCGCCAGCAGTCCCCGGGACCAACAAGAGACCCAGTACTTC,CASSPRDQQETQYF
TRBJ2-1,.,.,TRBV5-4,TGTGCCAGCAGCTCCCTCAGGGCCGGTGAGCAGTTCTTC,CASSSLRAGEQFF
TRBJ1-2,.,.,TRBV6-5,TGTGCCAGCAGCCCCGACAGCTATGGCTACACCTTC,CASSPDSYGYTF
TRBJ1-2,TRBD1,.,TRBV7-9,TGTGCCAGCAGCTTAGTAGGGGGCCCCTATGGCTACACCTTC,CASSLVGGPYGYTF
TRBJ2-2,TRBD2,once,TRBV25-1,TGTGCCAGCAGTGATACTAGCGGGAGGGGATACGGGGAGCTGTTTTTT,CASSDTSGRGYGELFF
TRBJ2-2,.,.,TRBV30,TGTGCCTGGAGCTACATGGCCACCGGGGAGCTGTTTTTT,CAWSYMATGELFF
TRBJ1-6,.,.,TRBV6-5,TGTGCCAGCAGTTACGATAGGGGCAGGGGTAATTCACCCCTCCACTTT,CASSYDRGRGNSPLHF
TRBJ2-7,.,.,TRBV6-5,TGTGCCAGCAGCCGACAGAATCCAGCTCGCGAGCAGTACTTC,CASSRQNPAREQYF
TRBJ1-2,.,.,TRBV5-6,TGTGCCAGCAGCCCGGGGGAGAACTATGGCTACACCTTC,CASSPGENYGYTF
TRBJ2-1,TRBD2,.,TRBV27,TGTGCCAGCAGTTCCGGACTAGCGGGAGGATATTACAATGAGCAGTTCTTC,CASSSGLAGGYYNEQFF
TRBJ1-1,.,.,TRBV5-1,TGCGCCAGCCGGGACGGGAACACTGAAGCTTTCTTT,CASRDGNTEAFF
TRBJ1-2,.,.,TRBV30,TGTGCCTGGAGTGTACTAGGGGCGGTTAACTATGGCTACACCTTC,CAWSVLGAVNYGYTF
TRBJ1-2,.,.,TRBV28,TGTGCCAGCAGTTTCCACGTGGAAACCTATGGCTACACCTTC,CASSFHVETYGYTF
TRBJ2-2,TRBD1,.,TRBV9,TGTGCCAGCAGCGTATTGGGACAGATATACACCGGGGAGCTGTTTTTT,CASSVLGQIYTGELFF
TRBJ2-7,.,.,TRBV2,TGTGCCAGCAAACTAGAGGCAGGAGAGAACGAGCAGTACTTC,CASKLEAGENEQYF
TRBJ1-1,.,.,TRBV25-1,TGTGCCAGCAGTGAATATCAGGAGGGCACTGAAGCTTTCTTT,CASSEYQEGTEAFF
TRBJ2-1,.,.,TRBV5-1,TGCGCCAGCAGCTCCGGAGACCCCTACAATGAGCAGTTCTTC,CASSSGDPYNEQFF
TRBJ2-1,.,.,TRBV5-1,TGCGCCAGCAGCCCACAGGGCTCCGACAATGAGCAGTTCTTC,CASSPQGSDNEQFF
TRBJ2-2,TRBD2,.,TRBV5-1,TGCGCCAGCAGCTTGGCCCTTACTAGCGGGGGGGCCGCGGGGGAGCTGTTTTTT,CASSLALTSGGAAGELFF
TRBJ2-1,.,.,TRBV6-5,TGTGCCAGCAGTTACTCGAGGGACCTTGGCAATGAGCAGTTCTTC,CASSYSRDLGNEQFF
TRBJ1-2,TRBD1,.,TRBV10-2,TGCGCCAGCCCGACAGGGCAGAACTATGGCTACACCTTC,CASPTGQNYGYTF
TRBJ2-5,TRBD1,.,TRBV4-3,TGCGCCAGCAGCCACAGGACAGGCCAAGAGACCCAGTACTTC,CASSHRTGQETQYF
TRBJ1-6,.,.,TRBV30,TGTGCCTGGAGTCCGGGGGGTAATTCACCCCTCCACTTT,CAWSPGGNSPLHF
TRBJ1-2,TRBD1,.,TRBV18,TGTGCCAGCTCACCACCTGGCGACAGGGGCTCCATGGGGGGCTACACCTTC,CASSPPGDRGSMGGYTF